Sequencing of this T cell receptor beta chain was carried out in a study of blood T cell repertoires in COVID-19. Study in general: Whether acute or convalescent, the COVID-19 samples came from the United States, Italy and Spain.

Authors' analysis steps: The authors estimated nucleated cell counts from reference gene primer amplification. Measured with immunoSEQ multiplex PCR; TCRdb has only the in-frame clones, and not every one. That table gives V, J and clone size, and the DNA gave D and trimming. The table records under 200,000 clones, 80% of them present only once. The trim removed 3 bases at V and 4 bases at J, leaving 7 bases unmatched. The CDR3 contains 14 residues. In germline, CDR1 is SGHDT, CDR2 YYEEEE. Those enrolled, adults aged about 18 to 89 years, came from fewer than 25 US areas. In Cohort 3, a recovered donor had either two negative PCRs, clearance, or symptom resolution.

The sample comprised PBMCs or T cells enriched from blood (not recorded which). The V call is TRBV5-6, the J call TRBJ2-7; TRBD2 aligns across 7 bases. This receptor was taken from a woman between 55 and 75 years old who had recovered from COVID-19. CDR3 sequence reads: CASSSRDYHYEQYF. The CDR3 bases are TGTGCCAGCAGCTCCCGGGACTATCATTACGAGCAGTACTTC.